Presented here are 17 T cell receptor beta chains from one specimen sequenced in a study of a mutant IDH1 vaccine in newly diagnosed glioma. Time point of the sample: baseline, week 1 (first vaccination visit). Treatment reported: pre-vaccination baseline after standard-of-care therapy. Method: immunoSEQ multiplex PCR; TCRdb's copy keeps in-frame clones and lacks some. This table has tens of thousands of clones, more than 85% appearing once. The material sequenced was PBMCs, taken from a glioma patient treated with radiotherapy, temozolomide or both. The receptors originated from a man in his fifties with glioma.

This clone was detected only once. The rearrangement joins TRBV5-1 to TRBJ2-3; the match to TRBD2 covers 12 bases. There are 16 residues in the CDR3. CDR1 SGHRS and CDR2 YFSETQ come from the germline V gene. The V segment lost 2 bases and the J segment 5 bases; nucleotides outside the gene matches: 6. The CDR3 spells CASSFLLAGGEDTQYF. The CDR3 coding sequence is TGCGCCAGCAGCTTCCTACTAGCGGGGGGAGAAGATACGCAGTATTTT.

The CDR3 is CASSEGEQYF. CDR3 coding DNA: TGTGCCAGCAGTGAAGGAGAGCAGTACTTC. The chain uses TRBV6-6 and TRBJ2-7; D is ambiguous. The V end was cut by 5 bases, the J end by 7 bases, with 6 bases between. This CDR3 comprises 10 residues. The germline CDR1 and CDR2 sequences are MNHNY and SVGAGI (reference sequence).

The chain recombines TRBV29-1 with TRBJ2-5; a weak D match, TRBD1 (7 bases). Germline-derived CDR1 and CDR2 are SQVTM and ANQGSEA. The CDR3 totals 14 residues. Trimming removed 6 bases at V and 4 bases at J, with 18 bases between. The CDR3 protein is CSVGRGGGAETQYF. The CDR3 region has the DNA TGCAGCGTGGGACGTGGAGGGGGCGCAGAGACCCAGTACTTC.

The V call is TRBV6-5, the J call TRBJ2-7, with D perhaps matching TRBD1 (5 bases). The ends were cut back, 5 bases at V and 1 base at J, with 15 bases in the middle. Germline CDR1 MNHEY, CDR2 SVGAGI. CDR3 length: 15 residues. CDR3 region: CASSPTSTASYEQYF. The CDR3 bases are TGTGCCAGCAGTCCGACCTCGACAGCTTCCTACGAGCAGTACTTC.

This chain joins TRBV11-2 and TRBJ2-3; no reliable D call. V was clipped by 5 bases and J by 6 bases, with 15 bases between them. Germline-derived CDR1 and CDR2 are SGHAT and FQNNGV. The CDR3 has 14 residues. CDR3 in DNA: TGTGCCAGCAGCCTCCGGCTTATTTCCGATACGCAGTATTTT. Translation gives CASSLRLISDTQYF.

The chain combines TRBV18 with TRBJ2-1; TRBD2 aligns across 7 bases. The CDR3 spans 16 residues. Germline CDR1 is KGHSH and CDR2 is LQKENI. V gave up 2 bases and J gave up 10 bases; unmatched junction bases: 14. CDR3 coding DNA: TGTGCCAGCTCACCATCAAGGACTAGAGCCTCGAGGGAGCAGTTCTTC. It translates to CASSPSRTRASREQFF.

This chain uses TRBV11-1 with TRBJ2-2; unclear D gene. The germline CDR1 and CDR2 sequences are SGHAT and FQDESV (reference sequence). V shed 5 bases and J shed 4 bases, with 8 bases lying between them. The CDR3 is 13 amino acids. This CDR3 reads CASSVRSTGELFF. The CDR3 coding sequence is TGTGCCAGCAGCGTACGAAGCACCGGGGAGCTGTTTTTT.

V gene TRBV29-1 combines with J gene TRBJ2-7; tentative D call: TRBD2 (5 bases). With 4 bases removed from V and 3 bases from J, the gap between germline ends came to 7 bases. Germline V gives CDR1 SQVTM, CDR2 ANQGSEA. The length of the CDR3 is 11 residues. This CDR3 reads CSVAGNYEQYF. CDR3 DNA sequence: TGCAGCGTTGCGGGGAACTACGAGCAGTACTTC.

The chain links TRBV7-6 to TRBJ2-7; perhaps TRBD2 as D (5 bases). CDR1 and CDR2 (germline): SGHVS, FNYEAQ. The CDR3 contains 14 residues. V was cut by 0 bases and J by 0 bases, with 6 bases left in between. The CDR3 nucleotides are TGTGCCAGCAGCTTAGCGGGGAGCTCCTACGAGCAGTACTTC. The encoded protein is CASSLAGSSYEQYF. The complete variable domain, with remaining parts taken from reference TRBV7-6 and TRBJ2-7, reads GAGVSQSPRYKVTKRGQDVALRCDPISGHVSLYWYRQALGQGPEFLTYFNYEAQQDKSGLPNDRFSAERPEGSISTLTIQRTEQRDSAMYRCASSLAGSSYEQYFGPGTRLTVT.

The CDR3 nucleotides read TGTGCCAGCAGCTTGCAGATCCAAGAGACCCAGTACTTC. It codes for CASSLQIQETQYF. The V and J genes are TRBV5-4 and TRBJ2-5; D not resolved. The V end was cut by 1 base, the J end by 1 base, with 5 bases between. The germline V gene has CDR1 SGHNT and CDR2 YYREEE (reference sequence). The CDR3 has 13 residues.

This chain joins TRBV4-1 and TRBJ1-5; TRBD1 is a possible D gene (5 bases). CDR3 length: 17 residues. Germline V gene lookup returns CDR1 MGHRA and CDR2 YSYEKL. V was cut by 0 bases and J by 0 bases, with 12 bases left in between. In DNA, the CDR3 is TGCGCCAGCAGCCAAGACTTAGGGGTTTATAGCAATCAGCCCCAGCATTTT. Translated, it gives CASSQDLGVYSNQPQHF.

This clone has a single count. The genes are TRBV25-1 and TRBJ2-3, with D tentatively TRBD1 or TRBD2 (5 bases each). V lost 10 bases and J 2 bases, leaving 16 bases between the germline ends. The CDR3 has 14 amino acids. The V gene's germline CDR1 is MGHDK and CDR2 SYGVNS. The CDR3 loop is CATGTGRNTDTQYF. CDR3 sequence (DNA): TGTGCCACGGGGACGGGACGGAACACAGATACGCAGTATTTT.

This sequence joins TRBV9 and TRBJ2-2; D might be TRBD1 (6 bases). The V end was cut by 3 bases, the J end by 3 bases, with 9 bases between. CDR3 length: 14 residues. Per germline, CDR1 SGDLS and CDR2 YYNGEE. The CDR3 here is CASSAQGYTGELFF. The CDR3 nucleotides read TGTGCCAGCAGCGCGCAGGGGTACACCGGGGAGCTGTTTTTT.

The chain is built from TRBV7-3 and TRBJ2-2; 7 bases map to TRBD1. Losses at the gene ends were 5 bases for V and 2 bases for J; bases not matched to a gene: 5. Germline V gene lookup returns CDR1 SGHTA and CDR2 FQGTGA. The CDR3 totals 15 residues. The CDR3 nucleotides read TGTGCCAGCAGCAAAACAGGGGTTAACACCGGGGAGCTGTTTTTT. Encoded protein: CASSKTGVNTGELFF.

The CDR3 DNA follows: TGTGCCACCAGCAGAGATCTGACAGCCAACGTCCTGACTTTC. It encodes CATSRDLTANVLTF. The chain links TRBV15 to TRBJ2-6; no clear D. Germline CDR1 LNHNV, CDR2 YYDKDF (reference sequence). The V end was cut by 0 bases, the J end by 7 bases, with 7 bases between. The CDR3 is 14 residues long.

The chain is built from TRBV29-1 and TRBJ2-3; 9 nucleotides line up with TRBD1. The trim removed 7 bases at V and 6 bases at J, leaving 8 bases unmatched. From germline, CDR1 is SQVTM and CDR2 ANQGSEA. This CDR3 is built from 13 residues. CDR3 DNA: TGCAGCGCCATACAGGGGGCTGGGGATACGCAGTATTTT. Amino acids: CSAIQGAGDTQYF.

This chain links TRBV28 with TRBJ2-7, with 7 bases identical to TRBD2. The junction had 6 bases not matched to a gene; V was cut back by 10 bases and J by 0 bases. The length of the CDR3 is 13 residues. Per germline, CDR1 MDHEN and CDR2 SYDVKM. The CDR3 reads CATGAGFSYEQYF. The CDR3 DNA reads TGTGCCACCGGAGCGGGGTTCTCCTACGAGCAGTACTTC.